This TCR beta chain stems from a study of OX40 agonist ivuxolimab in advanced cancers. For context, the study as a whole: Ivuxolimab was an agonistic, fully human IgG2 monoclonal antibody directed against OX40 (CD134), a costimulatory receptor. In the dose-escalation cohort, 82.7% of patients were male, and the mean age was around 60 years, with a range of about 23 to 90. Of the 52 patients in dose escalation, some 20 had hepatocellular carcinoma, some 15 had melanoma, 9 had renal cell carcinoma and 9 had head and neck cancer. Prior anti-PD-1, anti-PD-L1 or anti-CTLA-4 therapy was permitted, and checkpoint inhibitors had been received by more than 35% of dose-escalation patients. Intravenous ivuxolimab was administered to patients every 2 weeks at six dose levels: 0.01, 0.1, 0.3, 1.5, 3 and 10 mg/kg. Three dose-escalation patients achieved partial responses, one with hepatocellular carcinoma and two with cutaneous melanoma. The purpose of peripheral TCRbeta sequencing was to test whether ivuxolimab changed TCR sequence diversity and led to clonal T-cell expansion. The monotherapy dose-escalation portion (N ≈ 52 patients) of the phase I ivuxolimab trial is reported in the paper.

Patients with a history of autoimmune disease or receiving systemic immunosuppression were excluded from the trial. Peripheral blood for TCR sequencing was drawn from every dose cohort at baseline, at cycle 4 day 1 and at cycle 7 day 1. The samples were drawn from a first-in-human, open-label, multicenter phase I dose-escalation trial of ivuxolimab. The trial enrolled adults with locally advanced or metastatic head and neck squamous cell, hepatocellular, melanoma or renal cell carcinoma. CD4+ and CD8+ T cells were sorted separately from peripheral blood before TCR sequencing. A note on this clone: This clone's antigen is unknown. No base qualities exist here, and no much larger clone lies one base off it.

The full study reports these points: Which antigens the clonally expanded peripheral T cells were specific for was not determined. On average, CD8+ T cells showed more expanded clones than CD4+ T cells after ivuxolimab. At doses of 0.1 to 3.0 mg/kg, clonal expansion of both CD4+ and CD8+ T cells in blood was seen between baseline and week 6. Partial responders in the 0.1-3.0 mg/kg groups had among the lowest normalized peripheral clonal expansion, especially among CD8+ T cells. Low levels of normalized T-cell clonal expansion were also seen in some nonresponding patients.

CDR1 and CDR2, looked up from the germline V gene (reference sequence), are LNHDA and SQIVND. V is reduced by 8 bases and J by 0 bases, leaving a spacing of 37 bases between them. Taken from cysteine to phenylalanine, the CDR3 has 22 residues. The read is trimmed to its CDR3 DNA, 66 bases read in frame from base 1. For sequencing of the TCRbeta CDR3 region, genomic DNA was extracted from the sorted cells. The immunoSEQ Assay was used to sequence the TCRbeta CDR3 regions. TCRdb provides this immuneACCESS table in a form limited to in-frame rearrangements. Some clones are lacking; in checked studies, under half of them reflect an unresolved V gene, and why the rest are absent is not known. Within this sample are 92,000 or so clones, with around 89% of them counted one time only. The ten largest clones capture 6% to 7.5% of the sample.

The V and J genes are TRBV19 and TRBJ2-5; perhaps TRBD1 is the D gene, with 6 bases matching. The material sequenced was CD4+ or CD8+ T cells sorted from blood, taken in a trial of the OX40 agonist ivuxolimab. This TCR came from an adult with an advanced solid tumor such as melanoma, head and neck, liver or kidney cancer. The CDR3 amino acid sequence is: CASEQGFEVALGTKKYQETQYF. At the DNA level, the sequence is TGTGCCAGTGAACAGGGTTTTGAGGTTGCTCTGGGTACGAAGAAGTACCAAGAGACCCAGTACTTC.